These 16 T cell receptor beta chains were sequenced from one sample in a study of T cell responses to AZD1222 COVID-19 vaccine. Some clones are missing from TCRdb's copy, which holds only in-frame ones; the method was immunoSEQ multiplex PCR. Here the sample spans roughly 150,000 clones, more than 85% being singletons. The source material was peripheral blood, sampled 28 days after the second AZD1222 dose. Source of these receptors: an adult who received the AZD1222 COVID-19 vaccine.

The chain recombines TRBV11-2 with TRBJ1-2; maybe TRBD1 (5 bases). The CDR3 consists of 15 residues. V was cut by 7 bases and J by 7 bases, with 22 bases left in between. CDR1 is SGHAT and CDR2 is FQNNGV in the germline V gene. The CDR3 reads CASILGANPTGGYTF. The CDR3, as DNA: TGTGCCAGCATCCTAGGGGCGAATCCAACTGGTGGCTACACCTTC.

This clone was detected once. J is TRBJ1-5 and V is TRBV6-5; a weak D match, TRBD1 (5 bases). The CDR3 runs 13 residues. Trimming left V 4 bases short and J 4 bases short, with 8 bases between. The germline V gene encodes CDR1 MNHEY and CDR2 SVGAGI. CDR3 amino acids: CASSSTVNQPQHF. CDR3 nucleotides: TGTGCCAGCAGTTCGACAGTGAATCAGCCCCAGCATTTT.

This chain uses TRBV29-1 with TRBJ1-1; unclear D gene. Per germline, CDR1 SQVTM and CDR2 ANQGSEA. The V and J ends lost 4 bases and 5 bases respectively, with 14 bases between them. This CDR3 is 13 amino acids long. The CDR3 reads CSVGVRPGTEAFF. The CDR3 region has the DNA TGCAGCGTTGGAGTCAGACCGGGAACTGAAGCTTTCTTT.

The chain combines TRBV15 with TRBJ1-1; D unclear. The CDR3 sequence is 13 residues long. V was clipped by 0 bases and J by 4 bases, with 6 bases between them. The germline gives CDR1 LNHNV, CDR2 YYDKDF (reference sequence). CDR3 in amino acids: CATSRDRRTEAFF. The CDR3 nucleotides are TGTGCCACCAGCAGAGATCGGCGCACTGAAGCTTTCTTT. The variable domain in full, with the rest retrieved from reference TRBV15 and TRBJ1-1, is DAMVIQNPRYQVTQFGKPVTLSCSQTLNHNVMYWYQQKSSQAPKLLFHYYDKDFNNEADTPDNFQSRRPNTSFCFLDIRSPGLGDTAMYLCATSRDRRTEAFFGQGTRLTVV.

V is TRBV2 and J is TRBJ2-3; D is undetermined. Trimming shortened V by 0 bases and J by 2 bases, and 12 bases separated the two germline ends. Germline lookup yields CDR1 SNHLY and CDR2 FYNNEI. This CDR3 is built from 16 residues. The chain's CDR3 is CASSEARTTYTDTQYF. The CDR3 DNA reads TGTGCCAGCAGTGAAGCGCGTACTACTTACACAGATACGCAGTATTTT.

This clone appeared a few times. The chain recombines TRBV7-9 with TRBJ1-1; D is possibly TRBD1 (6 bases). V lost 5 bases to trimming and J lost 1 base, with 20 bases between them. The CDR3 runs to 17 residues. From germline, CDR1 is SEHNR and CDR2 FQNEAQ (reference sequence). The CDR3 nucleotides are TGTGCCAGCAGCATAAGTACAGGGCTCCTTGGGAACACTGAAGCTTTCTTT. Translated, it gives CASSISTGLLGNTEAFF. The entire variable domain, with the rest obtained from reference TRBV7-9 and TRBJ1-1, is as follows: DTGVSQNPRHKITKRGQNVTFRCDPISEHNRLYWYRQTLGQGPEFLTYFQNEAQLEKSRLLSDRFSAERPKGSFSTLEIQRTEQGDSAMYLCASSISTGLLGNTEAFFGQGTRLTVV.

The rearrangement uses TRBV5-1 and TRBJ2-7; D not resolved. The CDR3 runs to 13 residues. Germline-derived CDR1 and CDR2 are SGHRS and YFSETQ. V was clipped by 4 bases and J by 5 bases, with 13 bases between them. In DNA form, the CDR3 reads TGCGCCAGCAGCCAGCGCCCAAGAGACGAGCAGTACTTC. Its protein is CASSQRPRDEQYF.

This chain uses TRBV5-1 with TRBJ2-7, with a weak D call TRBD2 (6 bases). This CDR3 is 17 amino acids long. CDR1 is SGHRS and CDR2 is YFSETQ in the germline V gene. V shed 3 bases and J shed 1 base, with 20 bases lying between them. The CDR3 protein is CASSSRPGTRDSYEQYF. For the CDR3, the DNA is TGCGCCAGCAGCTCTCGTCCTGGGACTCGAGATTCCTACGAGCAGTACTTC.

The chain carries TRBV5-1 and TRBJ1-2; D might be TRBD1 (5 bases). The CDR3 spans 15 residues. V was pared by 4 bases and J by 4 bases, with 17 bases between. Germline V gene lookup returns CDR1 SGHRS and CDR2 YFSETQ. CDR3 in amino acids: CASSPGDGPSYGYTF. The CDR3 coding sequence is TGCGCCAGCAGCCCGGGGGACGGGCCGTCCTATGGCTACACCTTC.

The rearrangement links TRBV2 to TRBJ1-1; tentatively, D is TRBD1 (6 bases). The V end was cut by 0 bases, the J end by 5 bases, with 16 bases between. The CDR3 loop spans 16 amino acids. CDR1 SNHLY and CDR2 FYNNEI come from the germline V gene. This chain's CDR3 is CASSEALQGGRTEAFF. The CDR3 nucleotides are TGTGCCAGCAGTGAAGCCCTACAGGGCGGAAGGACTGAAGCTTTCTTT.

This clone appeared a few times. The rearrangement joins TRBV9 to TRBJ1-4; D not resolved. The CDR3 length is 12 residues. V lost 4 bases, J lost 8 bases, and 9 bases lay in between. Germline V gives CDR1 SGDLS, CDR2 YYNGEE. CDR3 bases: TGTGCCAGCAGCCTGCTGGGGGAAAAACTGTTTTTT. Residues: CASSLLGEKLFF.

This sequence joins TRBV7-2 and TRBJ1-6, with 8 bases identical to TRBD1. The CDR3 covers 13 residues. CDR1 is SGHTA and CDR2 is FQGNSA in the germline V gene. V shed 4 bases and J 11 bases; nucleotides not matched to a gene: 4. DNA of the CDR3: TGTGCCAGCAGCTCAGACAGGGGTCCACCCCTCCACTTT. Its protein product is CASSSDRGPPLHF.

This chain joins TRBV9 and TRBJ2-1; D may correspond to TRBD1 or TRBD2 (6 bases each). Between the trimmed V and J ends, which lost 4 bases and 6 bases, there was a span of 14 bases. This CDR3 has 14 residues. The germline CDR1 and CDR2 sequences are SGDLS and YYNGEE. The CDR3 loop reads CASSLYSGANEQFF. As DNA, the CDR3 is TGTGCCAGCAGCCTCTACTCGGGGGCCAATGAGCAGTTCTTC.

The chain joins TRBV27 to TRBJ2-5, with a tentative D call TRBD2 (6 bases). The CDR3 length is 13 residues. Trimming removed 6 bases from V and 1 base from J, with 9 bases in between. Germline CDR1 is MNHEY and CDR2 is SMNVEV (reference sequence). CDR3 loop: CASRGTLQETQYF. The CDR3, as DNA: TGTGCCAGCAGGGGGACTCTCCAAGAGACCCAGTACTTC.

This sequence joins TRBV6-6 and TRBJ1-6; no reliable D call. V was cut by 5 bases and J by 7 bases, with 6 bases left in between. Per the germline V gene, CDR1 is MNHNY and CDR2 is SVGAGI (reference sequence). This CDR3 comprises 12 residues. The CDR3: CASSANNSPLHF. CDR3 bases: TGTGCCAGCAGTGCTAACAATTCACCCCTCCACTTT.

This clone was picked up a small number of times. V gene TRBV5-1 combines with J gene TRBJ2-1, with D maybe TRBD2 (6 bases). In germline, CDR1 is SGHRS, CDR2 YFSETQ. The ends were cut back, 1 base at V and 5 bases at J, with 13 bases in the middle. The CDR3 length is 15 residues. The CDR3 DNA reads as TGCGCCAGCAGCTTGTGGGGGGAGCGCGACAATGAGCAGTTCTTC. It yields the protein CASSLWGERDNEQFF.